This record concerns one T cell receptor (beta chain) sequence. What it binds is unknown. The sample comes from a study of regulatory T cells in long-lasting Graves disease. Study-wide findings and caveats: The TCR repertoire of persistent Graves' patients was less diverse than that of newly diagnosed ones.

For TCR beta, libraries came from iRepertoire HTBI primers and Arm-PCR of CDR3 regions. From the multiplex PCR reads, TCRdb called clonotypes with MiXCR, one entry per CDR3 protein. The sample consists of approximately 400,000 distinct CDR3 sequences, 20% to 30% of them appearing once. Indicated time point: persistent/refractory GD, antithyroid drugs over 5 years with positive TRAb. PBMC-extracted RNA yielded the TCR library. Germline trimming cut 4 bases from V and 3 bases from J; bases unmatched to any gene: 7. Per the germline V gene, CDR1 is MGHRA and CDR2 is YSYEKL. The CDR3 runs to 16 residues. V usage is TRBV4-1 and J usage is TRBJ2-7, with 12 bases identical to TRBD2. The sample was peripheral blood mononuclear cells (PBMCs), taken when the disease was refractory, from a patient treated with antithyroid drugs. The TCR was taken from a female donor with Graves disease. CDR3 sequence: CASSPGTSGYDYEQYF. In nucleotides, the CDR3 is TGCGCCAGCAGCCCCGGGACTAGCGGGTATGACTACGAGCAGTACTTC.